The rows below give T cell receptor beta chains drawn from one sample of a study of T cells in Graves' hyperthyroidism and ophthalmopathy. From the multiplex PCR reads, TCRdb called clonotypes with MiXCR, one entry per CDR3 protein. The table lists about 840,000 distinct CDR3 sequences, around 38% of them singletons. Sequencing input: blood. The receptor source for this set is a man between 18 and 29 years old with Graves' hyperthyroidism. CDR3s include the opening cysteine and the closing phenylalanine or tryptophan. The order of the fields is clone size, CDR3 length, D gene, V gene, J gene, CDR3 DNA, CDR3 protein. The D gene is left open where the match is weak. Not all rows give a size; the values are once, few, many and, for expanded clones, a class.

clone size: -; CDR3 length: 15; D gene: -; V gene: TRBV5-1; J gene: TRBJ2-2; CDR3 DNA: TGTGCCAGCAGCTCCGGACAGATGAACACCGGGGAGCTGTTTTTT; CDR3 protein: CASSSGQMNTGELFF
clone size: many; CDR3 length: 14; D gene: -; V gene: TRBV19; J gene: TRBJ1-4; CDR3 DNA: TGTGCCAGTAGTCGTACAGGGTTTGAGGAAAAACTGTTTTTT; CDR3 protein: CASSRTGFEEKLFF
clone size: -; CDR3 length: 15; D gene: TRBD2; V gene: TRBV20-1; J gene: TRBJ2-5; CDR3 DNA: TGCAGTGCTGAGGGTGGAGCGGGAGGTTGGGAGACCCAGTACTTC; CDR3 protein: CSAEGGAGGWETQYF
clone size: -; CDR3 length: 13; D gene: -; V gene: TRBV29-1; J gene: TRBJ2-5; CDR3 DNA: TGCAGCGTTGCTCAGGCCATGGGAGAGACCCAGTACTTC; CDR3 protein: CSVAQAMGETQYF
clone size: few; CDR3 length: 16; D gene: TRBD1; V gene: TRBV5-4; J gene: TRBJ2-7; CDR3 DNA: TGTGCCAGCAGCTTCGGACAGGGGAGGAGGGGCTACGAGCAGTACTTC; CDR3 protein: CASSFGQGRRGYEQYF
clone size: -; CDR3 length: 11; D gene: -; V gene: TRBV28; J gene: TRBJ2-7; CDR3 DNA: TGTGCCAGCGGTGAAGAGAACGAGCAGTACTTC; CDR3 protein: CASGEENEQYF
clone size: -; CDR3 length: 15; D gene: -; V gene: TRBV20-1; J gene: TRBJ1-4; CDR3 DNA: TGCAGTGCTAGAGACCCCCTAGGGTCTAATGAAAAACTGTTTTTT; CDR3 protein: CSARDPLGSNEKLFF
clone size: -; CDR3 length: 15; D gene: TRBD1; V gene: TRBV15; J gene: TRBJ1-4; CDR3 DNA: TGTGCCACCAGCACGGGACAGGGGTGGGACGAAAAACTGTTTTTT; CDR3 protein: CATSTGQGWDEKLFF
clone size: many; CDR3 length: 16; D gene: TRBD1; V gene: TRBV5-1; J gene: TRBJ1-3; CDR3 DNA: TGCGCCAGCAGCACGGGACAGACATCCTCTGGAAACACCATATATTTT; CDR3 protein: CASSTGQTSSGNTIYF
clone size: -; CDR3 length: 13; D gene: TRBD2; V gene: TRBV28; J gene: TRBJ2-7; CDR3 DNA: TGTGCCAGCAGTTTATCGGGGGGAAGCGAGCAGTACTTC; CDR3 protein: CASSLSGGSEQYF
clone size: few; CDR3 length: 15; D gene: TRBD1; V gene: TRBV20-1; J gene: TRBJ2-7; CDR3 DNA: TGCAGTGCTAGAGATCCGGGCAGGGGGTTGGGCGAGCAGTACTTC; CDR3 protein: CSARDPGRGLGEQYF
clone size: -; CDR3 length: 14; D gene: -; V gene: TRBV4-1; J gene: TRBJ2-7; CDR3 DNA: TGCGCCAGCAGCCAAGGTTGGGGCCTCGGGGAGCAGTACTTC; CDR3 protein: CASSQGWGLGEQYF
clone size: -; CDR3 length: 10; D gene: -; V gene: TRBV20-1; J gene: TRBJ2-7; CDR3 DNA: TGCAGTGCTAGAGATATCGGGCAGTACTTC; CDR3 protein: CSARDIGQYF
clone size: -; CDR3 length: 15; D gene: TRBD1; V gene: TRBV7-9; J gene: TRBJ1-2; CDR3 DNA: TGTGCCAGCAGCCCCCAAGCAGGGGGTGGGGTTGGCTACACCTTC; CDR3 protein: CASSPQAGGGVGYTF
clone size: -; CDR3 length: 14; D gene: TRBD2; V gene: TRBV20-1; J gene: TRBJ2-5; CDR3 DNA: TGCAGTGCTAGACTGCGGGAGGGGGGAGAGACCCAGTACTTC; CDR3 protein: CSARLREGGETQYF
clone size: -; CDR3 length: 16; D gene: TRBD1; V gene: TRBV7-9; J gene: TRBJ1-2; CDR3 DNA: TGTGCCAGCAGCTTCAATCCGGGACAGCGGCTCTATGGCTACACCTTC; CDR3 protein: CASSFNPGQRLYGYTF
clone size: -; CDR3 length: 14; D gene: -; V gene: TRBV29-1; J gene: TRBJ1-2; CDR3 DNA: TGCAGCGTCCGACTAGCGGGGTTTCGCTATGGCTACACCTTC; CDR3 protein: CSVRLAGFRYGYTF
clone size: -; CDR3 length: 20; D gene: TRBD2; V gene: TRBV7-8; J gene: TRBJ2-7; CDR3 DNA: TGTGCCAGCAGCTTGATCCTGCCCGGGACTAGCGGGAGAAGGAGGTATGAGCAGTACTTC; CDR3 protein: CASSLILPGTSGRRRYEQYF
clone size: many; CDR3 length: 13; D gene: -; V gene: TRBV29-1; J gene: TRBJ1-2; CDR3 DNA: TGCAGCGTTGGCCAGGGGATCAGCGATGGCTACACCTTC; CDR3 protein: CSVGQGISDGYTF